This T cell receptor (beta chain) was observed in a study of cytotoxic CD8 clonotypes in ibrutinib-treated CLL. Study-level background: Response samples came after a median 12 months of treatment, range 6 to 36. On average, each sample had approximately 260,000 productive templates and more than 85,000 productive rearrangements.

This clone occurred once. Libraries were prepared by immunoSEQ multiplex PCR; TCRdb keeps only in-frame clonotypes and omits some of them. The data contain some 130,000 clones, about 91% of them singletons. V lost 6 bases to trimming and J lost 0 bases; unmatched junction nucleotides: 6. This CDR3 is built from 16 residues. The germline V gene encodes CDR1 MGHDK and CDR2 SYGVNS. This clonotype was sampled from a human donor with chronic lymphocytic leukemia. This rearrangement joins TRBV25-1 to TRBJ2-2; 8 bases agree with TRBD2. This specimen consisted of PBMCs, obtained after 12 months of ibrutinib treatment. The DNA of the CDR3 is TGTGCCAGCAGCCCCGGGACTAGGTCGAACACCGGGGAGCTGTTTTTT. Amino acids: CASSPGTRSNTGELFF. Full variable domain (outside the CDR3, taken from reference TRBV25-1 and TRBJ2-2): EADIYQTPRYLVIGTGKKITLECSQTMGHDKMYWYQQDPGMELHLIHYSYGVNSTEKGDLSSESTVSRIRTEHFPLTLESARPSHTSQYLCASSPGTRSNTGELFFGEGSRLTVL.